In this sample, the clone carrying this T cell receptor beta chain turned up a few times. This entry comes from a study of early T cells in non-severe SARS-CoV-2 infection. Attachment of unique molecular identifiers was made to individual cDNA molecules. TCRdb re-analysed the 5' RACE reads in MiXCR, keeping a single row per CDR3 protein. The sample lists tens of thousands of distinct CDR3 sequences; around 6.1% were seen once. V was shortened by 0 bases and J by 7 bases, with 22 bases between the two germline ends. There are 18 residues in the CDR3. Per the germline V gene, CDR1 is LGHNA and CDR2 is YNFKEQ.

The V and J genes are TRBV4-2 and TRBJ2-1; tentative D call: TRBD2 (5 bases). This receptor was obtained from an adult who was a healthcare worker with PCR-confirmed SARS-CoV-2 infection or an uninfected control (not recorded which). Sequenced material: whole blood, taken at baseline. The CDR3 DNA follows: TGTGCCAGCAGCCAAGATACAACTACGGCTCTTGGGGAGAATGAGCAGTTCTTC. Protein product: CASSQDTTTALGENEQFF.